The following is a T cell receptor beta chain sequence with its context. Its target is unknown. The V and J ends lost 5 bases and 1 base respectively, with 17 bases between them. Germline V lookup: CDR1 LNHDA, CDR2 SQIVND (reference sequence). This CDR3 has 16 amino acids. The table came from immunoSEQ multiplex PCR; TCRdb's copy has only in-frame clones and leaves some out. The sample records about 160,000 clones, about 91% being singletons. The data originate from a study of T cell responses to AZD1222 COVID-19 vaccine. Whole-study findings and limits: CD4 TCRs linked to vaccination spanned spike, dominating at 160-218 and 743-854.

This sequence was found in an adult in good health. The material sequenced was peripheral blood, taken on day 0 of MenACWY control vaccination. The chain joins TRBV19 to TRBJ1-2, with a weak D call TRBD1 (5 bases). CDR3 nucleotides: TGTGCCAGTAGTGGACACACTAGCTTTTATAACTATGGCTACACCTTC. Translating it yields CASSGHTSFYNYGYTF.